The 10 T cell receptor beta chains listed next were all sequenced from one sample in a study of PD-1 blockade in classical Hodgkin lymphoma. Time point given: cycle 4 day 1 (C4D1), after more than five weeks of nivolumab. Each patient experienced a relapse that followed autologous stem cell transplantation, and brentuximab vedotin exposure varied. The assay was immunoSEQ multiplex PCR, and TCRdb's table has in-frame clones only and misses some. The sample consists of roughly 50,000 clones, 90% of them appearing once. Sequences were derived from peripheral blood mononuclear cells (PBMCs), sampled before the fourth cycle of nivolumab. These receptors were collected from a human donor with classical Hodgkin lymphoma.

The chain links TRBV11-2 to TRBJ1-6; D uncertain. Germline V gene data show CDR1 as SGHAT and CDR2 as FQNNGV. CDR3 length: 14 residues. Trimming left V 5 bases short and J 14 bases short, with 19 bases between. CDR3 region: CASSQGTRREALHF. CDR3 bases: TGTGCCAGCAGCCAAGGAACAAGACGTGAGGCCCTCCACTTT.

The sample holds one count of this clone. The chain is built from TRBV7-2 and TRBJ1-5; no clear D gene. Germline V gives CDR1 SGHTA, CDR2 FQGNSA. Trimming stripped 1 base from V and 7 bases from J, with 5 bases between. This CDR3 is 12 amino acids long. The CDR3 here is CASSLGSQPQHF. CDR3 DNA: TGTGCCAGCAGCTTAGGGTCGCAGCCCCAGCATTTT.

The count of this clone is one. The V gene is TRBV4-1, the J gene TRBJ1-3; no clear D. The germline gives CDR1 MGHRA, CDR2 YSYEKL. This CDR3 has 15 amino acids. The V end lost 3 bases, the J end lost 9 bases, and 18 bases lay between the germline ends. In DNA, the CDR3 is TGCGCCAGCAGCCACGCCGGGCCCCCGGGATCCACCATATATTTT. The encoded protein is CASSHAGPPGSTIYF.

This chain joins TRBV7-2 and TRBJ1-5; 10 positions agree with TRBD1. J was trimmed by 7 bases and V by 5 bases; bases with no gene match: 11. Germline CDR1 is SGHTA and CDR2 is FQGNSA. CDR3 length equals 16 residues. CDR3 loop: CASSQGGTGVWQPQHF. In DNA form, the CDR3 reads TGTGCCAGCAGCCAGGGCGGGACAGGGGTGTGGCAGCCCCAGCATTTT.

In this sample, this clone turned up once. The chain carries TRBV9 and TRBJ2-5, with D possibly called TRBD1 or TRBD2 (6 bases each). Germline assignment: CDR1 SGDLS and CDR2 YYNGEE. The V end lost 3 bases, the J end lost 3 bases, and 12 bases lay between the germline ends. This CDR3 has 14 residues. This CDR3 reads CASSDPGEEETQYF. For the CDR3, the DNA is TGTGCCAGCAGCGACCCAGGGGAGGAAGAGACCCAGTACTTC.

The rearrangement joins TRBV9 to TRBJ2-5, with D maybe TRBD1 (6 bases). This CDR3 is 17 amino acids long. V was clipped by 4 bases and J by 5 bases, with 24 bases between them. Germline CDR1 SGDLS, CDR2 YYNGEE. The CDR3 nucleotides read TGTGCCAGCAGCATTTCGGGACAACCCCGGGTGTTGGAGACCCAGTACTTC. The encoded protein is CASSISGQPRVLETQYF.

The chain recombines TRBV4-2 with TRBJ1-4; D gene uncertain. V dropped 1 base and J dropped 3 bases, with 12 bases sitting between them. Germline CDR1 and CDR2: LGHNA and YNFKEQ. The CDR3 sequence is 16 residues long. In DNA form, the CDR3 reads TGTGCCAGCAGCCAAGGAGGGCGGCTCTCTAATGAAAAACTGTTTTTT. It codes for CASSQGGRLSNEKLFF.

The chain uses TRBV27 and TRBJ2-5; D remains unclear. In germline, CDR1 is MNHEY, CDR2 SMNVEV (reference sequence). The CDR3 is 11 residues long. The V end lost 6 bases, the J end lost 3 bases, and 5 bases lay between the germline ends. The CDR3 coding sequence is TGTGCCAGCAGGTTTGAAGAGACCCAGTACTTC. Residues: CASRFEETQYF.

The chain carries TRBV19 and TRBJ2-2; D gene uncertain. Germline CDR1 is LNHDA and CDR2 is SQIVND (reference sequence). The length of the CDR3 is 14 residues. The ends were cut back, 8 bases at V and 4 bases at J, with 14 bases in the middle. The chain's CDR3 is CASSTGPTTGELFF. In DNA form, the CDR3 reads TGTGCCAGTTCTACGGGTCCGACCACCGGGGAGCTGTTTTTT.

This clone was detected once. The CDR3 protein is CASSLMAGIRGRNIQYF. The CDR3 nucleotides read TGTGCCAGCAGTTTAATGGCCGGTATCCGGGGTCGGAACATTCAGTACTTC. The chain uses TRBV27 and TRBJ2-4; D is perhaps TRBD2 (5 bases). CDR1 and CDR2 from the germline V gene are MNHEY and SMNVEV (reference sequence). The V gene lost 2 bases and the J gene lost 7 bases, with 21 bases spanning the gap. CDR3 length: 17 amino acids.